Below, 21 T cell receptor beta chains from the same sample are listed, as sequenced in a study of graft-versus-host responses after intestinal transplantation. Intraepithelial and lamina propria lymphocytes were released after the graft tissue was processed. Measured with immunoSEQ multiplex PCR; TCRdb has only the in-frame clones, and not every one. This sample has nearly 30,000 clones, with more than 70% found just once. The sequencing here drew on ileum tissue, taken 98 days after intestinal transplantation. Source of these receptors: a human patient who received an intestinal transplant, so some T cells may come from the graft donor.

The rearrangement links TRBV4-1 to TRBJ2-2; a weak D match, TRBD2 (5 bases). The CDR3 covers 16 residues. CDR1 is MGHRA, CDR2 YSYEKL, per germline. V was clipped by 4 bases and J by 1 base, with 13 bases between them. DNA for the CDR3: TGCGCCAGCAGCCCCCTGGAGGCAGGGAACACCGGGGAGCTGTTTTTT. Residues: CASSPLEAGNTGELFF.

V gene TRBV15 combines with J gene TRBJ1-6, with 7 bases fitting TRBD1. Germline lookup yields CDR1 LNHNV and CDR2 YYDKDF (reference sequence). J gave up 7 bases and V 1 base, and 7 bases lay outside the gene matches. The CDR3 extends over 16 amino acids. The CDR3 nucleotides are TGTGCCACCAGCAGAGGCCGACAGGGTGAAAATTCACCCCTCCACTTT. It encodes CATSRGRQGENSPLHF. The whole variable domain, filled in from reference TRBV15 and TRBJ1-6, reads DAMVIQNPRYQVTQFGKPVTLSCSQTLNHNVMYWYQQKSSQAPKLLFHYYDKDFNNEADTPDNFQSRRPNTSFCFLDIRSPGLGDTAMYLCATSRGRQGENSPLHFGNGTRLTVT.

The chain links TRBV7-9 to TRBJ1-1; D is uncertain. This CDR3 has 13 residues. Germline assignment: CDR1 SEHNR and CDR2 FQNEAQ (reference sequence). V lost 1 base and J lost 8, with 11 bases in between. Written as DNA, the CDR3 is TGTGCCAGCAGCTTAGAAGGGAGCATCGAAGCTTTCTTT. This codes for CASSLEGSIEAFF.

The rearrangement joins TRBV9 to TRBJ1-6; D is unclear. The germline gives CDR1 SGDLS, CDR2 YYNGEE. This CDR3 is 13 amino acids long. Trimming cost V 3 bases and J 11 bases, with 12 bases left between them. Written as DNA, the CDR3 is TGTGCCAGCAGCGGATCCTCTGGGCCACCCCTCCACTTT. Its translation: CASSGSSGPPLHF.

J is TRBJ1-2 and V is TRBV15, with 7 bases identical to TRBD1. V was pared by 0 bases and J by 0 bases, with 1 base of the junction left unmatched. The CDR3 totals 15 residues. The germline V gene has CDR1 LNHNV and CDR2 YYDKDF (reference sequence). The CDR3: CATSRDQGANYGYTF. The CDR3 region has the DNA TGTGCCACCAGCAGAGATCAGGGGGCTAACTATGGCTACACCTTC.

This chain uses TRBV7-2 with TRBJ1-4, with unresolved D. Germline values: CDR1 SGHTA, CDR2 FQGNSA. V was cut by 5 bases and J by 1 base, with 17 bases left in between. This CDR3 is built from 17 residues. CDR3 DNA: TGTGCCAGCAGCACCCGTCAGTATGGGGTAACTAATGAAAAACTGTTTTTT. Translation: CASSTRQYGVTNEKLFF.

This clone was recorded only once. The gene calls are TRBV7-2 and TRBJ1-1; D gene uncertain. CDR3 length: 14 residues. Trimming left V 2 bases short and J 5 bases short, with 12 bases between. Germline lookup yields CDR1 SGHTA and CDR2 FQGNSA. CDR3 protein: CASSLITHGTEAFF. The CDR3 nucleotides read TGTGCCAGCAGCTTAATAACTCATGGAACTGAAGCTTTCTTT. The entire variable domain, with the rest obtained from reference TRBV7-2 and TRBJ1-1, is as follows: GAGVSQSPSNKVTEKGKDVELRCDPISGHTALYWYRQSLGQGLEFLIYFQGNSAPDKSGLPSDRFSAERTGGSVSTLTIQRTQQEDSAVYLCASSLITHGTEAFFGQGTRLTVV.

This chain joins TRBV21-1 and TRBJ2-7; whether TRBD1, the table's D call, matches the DNA was not checked. TRBV21-1 is a listed pseudogene. The CDR3 contains 16 residues. CDR3: CASSKGDQGFYHEQYF. The CDR3 DNA reads TGTGCCAGCAGCAAAGGCGATCAGGGGTTTTACCACGAGCAGTACTTC.

V usage is TRBV2 and J usage is TRBJ2-7; TRBD2 matches 12 bases. Germline V gene data show CDR1 as SNHLY and CDR2 as FYNNEI. The V segment lost 3 bases and the J segment 7 bases; nucleotides outside the gene matches: 7. There are 15 residues in the CDR3. The CDR3 spells CASSEASGGGGEQYF. DNA of the CDR3: TGTGCCAGCAGTGAGGCTAGCGGGGGGGGCGGGGAGCAGTACTTC.

The chain is built from TRBV5-8 and TRBJ1-5; possibly TRBD1 for D (5 bases). V was pared by 0 bases and J by 4 bases, with 11 bases between. The CDR3 has 15 amino acids. CDR1 is SGHTS and CDR2 is YDEGEE in the germline V gene. The CDR3 DNA follows: TGTGCCAGCAGCTTGGGTCGGTGGACAAATCAGCCCCAGCATTTT. Translated, it gives CASSLGRWTNQPQHF.

The genes are TRBV6-6 and TRBJ1-2; D perhaps matches TRBD1 (5 bases). There are 13 residues in the CDR3. The V gene lost 5 bases and the J gene lost 11 bases, with 18 bases spanning the gap. Looked up from germline, CDR1 is MNHNY and CDR2 is SVGAGI (reference sequence). CDR3: CASSMREGTGYTF. The CDR3, as DNA: TGTGCCAGCAGTATGCGGGAGGGGACCGGTTACACCTTC.

This clone was seen only once. The chain joins TRBV18 to TRBJ2-3; the D gene is possibly TRBD1 (7 bases). CDR1 and CDR2 from the germline V gene are KGHSH and LQKENI. Deletions cut 3 bases from V and 4 bases from J, with 14 bases between. CDR3 size: 15 residues. CDR3 residues: CASSPLGGTADTQYF. In DNA, the CDR3 is TGTGCCAGCTCACCTCTAGGCGGGACAGCAGATACGCAGTATTTT.

The V gene is TRBV6-1, the J gene TRBJ1-5; no firm D call. Germline loops: CDR1 MNHNS, CDR2 SASEGT. Trimming stripped 7 bases from V and 4 bases from J, with 14 bases between. The CDR3 contains 14 residues. The CDR3 is CASTSGVLNQPQHF. The CDR3 coding sequence is TGTGCCAGCACTTCCGGGGTCCTAAATCAGCCCCAGCATTTT.

The rearrangement links TRBV5-6 to TRBJ1-2; 8 bases agree with TRBD1. Germline V lookup: CDR1 SGHDT, CDR2 YYEEEE. The ends lost 1 base at V and 6 bases at J; junction bases unmatched: 14. The CDR3 runs 17 residues. The CDR3 DNA is TGTGCCAGCAGCTTGAGTCGCTTTGCAGGGGGCGCGGATGGCTACACCTTC. As protein: CASSLSRFAGGADGYTF.

This clone was observed a few times. The gene calls are TRBV28 and TRBJ1-1; 9 bases align to TRBD1. Germline V gives CDR1 MDHEN, CDR2 SYDVKM. The CDR3 extends over 14 amino acids. Trimming at V came to 6 bases and at J to 4 bases, leaving 6 bases not matched to a gene. This CDR3 is CASRKMTGGTEAFF. The CDR3, as DNA: TGTGCCAGCAGAAAGATGACAGGGGGCACTGAAGCTTTCTTT.

The chain links TRBV9 to TRBJ1-3; D is uncertain. The CDR3 consists of 14 residues. Germline lookup yields CDR1 SGDLS and CDR2 YYNGEE. V dropped 3 bases and J dropped 2 bases, with 9 bases sitting between them. The CDR3 region is CASSAGLAGNTIYF. CDR3 nucleotides: TGTGCCAGCAGCGCCGGACTCGCTGGAAACACCATATATTTT.

The V call is TRBV27, the J call TRBJ2-7, with TRBD2 matching over 8 bases. Losses at the gene ends were 5 bases for V and 6 bases for J; bases not matched to a gene: 6. The CDR3 sequence is 13 residues long. Germline V CDR1 and CDR2: MNHEY, SMNVEV (reference sequence). Here the CDR3 reads CASSLTGLGEQYF. The CDR3 region has the DNA TGTGCCAGCAGTCTTACGGGACTAGGCGAGCAGTACTTC.

DNA of the CDR3: TGTGCCAGCAGTGAAGCGCCTGGGACACAAAACACTGAAGCTTTCTTT. It specifies CASSEAPGTQNTEAFF. J is TRBJ1-1 and V is TRBV6-1; possibly TRBD1 for D (6 bases). V gave up 0 bases and J gave up 2 bases, with 13 bases separating them. The CDR3 is made up of 16 amino acids. Germline assignment: CDR1 MNHNS and CDR2 SASEGT.

This chain connects TRBV6-1 to TRBJ1-3; the D is unclear. Germline CDR1 is MNHNS and CDR2 is SASEGT. This CDR3 is 14 amino acids long. V lost 4 bases to trimming and J lost 7 bases, with 14 bases between them. The CDR3 bases are TGTGCCAGCAGTGCCGGACGGCAAAGGAACACCATATATTTT. This translates into CASSAGRQRNTIYF.

This clone was seen a few times. V gene TRBV19 combines with J gene TRBJ1-1, with D possibly being TRBD1 (6 bases). The V end lost 6 bases, the J end lost 10 bases, and 15 bases lay between the germline ends. Germline CDR1 reads LNHDA; CDR2 reads SQIVND (reference sequence). The CDR3 is 12 residues long. Here the CDR3 reads CASREGGKLAFF. The CDR3 nucleotides are TGTGCCAGTAGAGAAGGGGGGAAATTAGCTTTCTTT.

The chain couples TRBV7-6 to TRBJ1-6; tentatively, D is TRBD1 (5 bases). CDR3 length: 15 residues. V gave up 2 bases and J gave up 9 bases, with 14 bases separating them. The germline CDR1 and CDR2 sequences are SGHVS and FNYEAQ. The CDR3 is CASSLKGPGFSPLHF. In nucleotides, the CDR3 is TGTGCCAGCAGCTTAAAGGGGCCAGGGTTTTCACCCCTCCACTTT.